This T cell receptor (beta chain) appears in the sequencing data of a study of cytomegalovirus exposure and HLA in healthy donors. For the study at large: The 90 to 150 validation repertoires used a platform that matched the one used for the roughly 700 first-cohort repertoires, as a later analysis reported. Study-level results: Most observed TCR sequences were rare, whereas some public TCRs were detected in many donors. Overall, some 160 TCR beta chains were annotated as cytomegalovirus-associated. High specificity and sensitivity for cytomegalovirus status were reported for the classifier.

Data came from immunoSEQ multiplex PCR; TCRdb stores just in-frame clones and leaves some out. Of tens of thousands of clones in the sample, just under 95% are singletons; the top ten hold around 1.5%. V dropped 3 bases and J dropped 1 base, with 9 bases sitting between them. CDR3 length equals 14 residues. Looked up from germline, CDR1 is LNHDA and CDR2 is SQIVND (reference sequence). Notes on this clone: Its specificity is not known.

Sequencing was carried out using PBMCs. V is TRBV19 and J is TRBJ1-1, with no clear D. The clonotype comes from a young man in good health and CMV-seropositive. CDR3 amino acids: CASSITPGNTEAFF. The CDR3 DNA follows: TGTGCCAGTAGTATTACCCCGGGGAACACTGAAGCTTTCTTT.